This TCR beta chain was captured in a study of shared clonotypes between healthy human individuals. The CDR3 length is 13 residues. From germline, CDR1 is LGHNT and CDR2 FRNRAP. Measured with immunoSEQ multiplex PCR; TCRdb has only the in-frame clones, and not every one. The repertoire consists of 400,000 to 500,000 clones, with around three quarters occurring once and the leading ten covering roughly 12%. This clone showed up just once. The chain has TRBV12-5 and TRBJ2-3; unclear D gene. The receptor was derived from a woman aged 40 to 50 in good health. Some clones in this sample may be carry-over from other donors' samples. The sample consisted of PBMCs. CDR3 coding DNA: TGTGCAAGCCAAGGCTCGGGCACAGATACGCAGTATTTT. Translated: CASQGSGTDTQYF.